The 25 T cell receptor beta chains below come from one sample, sequenced in a study of identifying expanded T cells in peripheral blood. The data were produced by immunoSEQ multiplex PCR, yet TCRdb's version contains in-frame clones alone and is incomplete. This repertoire shows about 100,000 clones, over 80% found once; its top ten account for just over 5.5%. Source material: blood. These receptors were collected from a person aged 18-69 years in good health.

This rearrangement joins TRBV7-3 to TRBJ1-1, with TRBD1 matching 7 bases. Germline V gene data show CDR1 as SGHTA and CDR2 as FQGTGA. Trimming took 5 bases from V and 3 from J; bases not matched to a gene: 6. CDR3 length: 14 amino acids. The CDR3 reads CASSLIQGDTEAFF. CDR3 bases: TGTGCCAGCAGCCTAATTCAGGGGGACACTGAAGCTTTCTTT.

This rearrangement joins TRBV18 to TRBJ2-7; D unclear. Germline V CDR1 and CDR2: KGHSH, LQKENI. Trimming shortened V by 2 bases and J by 5 bases, and 13 bases separated the two germline ends. The CDR3 is 14 residues long. DNA for the CDR3: TGTGCCAGCTCACCAGGGGTCTTTGGGGACGAGCAGTACTTC. The encoded protein is CASSPGVFGDEQYF.

This chain connects TRBV5-1 to TRBJ1-4; no clear D. Deletions cut 0 bases from V and 8 bases from J, with 17 bases between. CDR1 is SGHRS and CDR2 is YFSETQ in the germline V gene. This CDR3 contains 16 residues. The CDR3 is CASSLGPLVTGEKLFF. In nucleotides, the CDR3 is TGCGCCAGCAGCTTGGGGCCCCTGGTGACTGGCGAAAAACTGTTTTTT.

The chain recombines TRBV6-5 with TRBJ2-7; TRBD1 matches 10 bases. Per germline, CDR1 MNHEY and CDR2 SVGAGI. The CDR3 has 14 amino acids. J gave up 6 bases and V 5 bases, and 7 bases lay outside the gene matches. The CDR3 nucleotides are TGTGCCAGCAGTGCTCTGGGACAGGGGACCGAGCAGTACTTC. Translating it yields CASSALGQGTEQYF.

This chain joins TRBV7-9 and TRBJ2-5; D remains ambiguous. This CDR3 is built from 15 residues. The V gene's germline CDR1 is SEHNR and CDR2 FQNEAQ (reference sequence). Trimming removed 5 bases at V and 2 bases at J, with 15 bases between. The chain's CDR3 is CASSPRLAMQETQYF. CDR3 nucleotide sequence: TGTGCCAGCAGCCCCCGTCTCGCCATGCAAGAGACCCAGTACTTC. The variable domain in full, with the rest retrieved from reference TRBV7-9 and TRBJ2-5, is DTGVSQNPRHKITKRGQNVTFRCDPISEHNRLYWYRQTLGQGPEFLTYFQNEAQLEKSRLLSDRFSAERPKGSFSTLEIQRTEQGDSAMYLCASSPRLAMQETQYFGPGTRLLVL.

V and J are TRBV5-1 and TRBJ2-5; TRBD2 agrees at 13 bases. The trim removed 3 bases at V and 5 bases at J, leaving 10 bases unmatched. The CDR3 covers 17 residues. Germline CDR1 and CDR2: SGHRS and YFSETQ. The CDR3 is CASSSLTSGGAYETQYF. As DNA, the CDR3 is TGCGCCAGCAGCTCCCTTACTAGCGGGGGGGCTTATGAGACCCAGTACTTC. The full variable domain, completed using reference TRBV5-1 and TRBJ2-5, is KAGVTQTPRYLIKTRGQQVTLSCSPISGHRSVSWYQQTPGQGLQFLFEYFSETQRNKGNFPGRFSGRQFSNSRSEMNVSTLELGDSALYLCASSSLTSGGAYETQYFGPGTRLLVL.

V and J are TRBV15 and TRBJ1-5, with TRBD1 as a possible D gene (6 bases). Trimming removed 3 bases at V and 2 bases at J, with 8 bases between. The CDR3 runs 14 residues. Germline CDR1 and CDR2: LNHNV and YYDKDF (reference sequence). CDR3 DNA sequence: TGTGCCACCAGCAGGCCAGGGGGCAATCAGCCCCAGCATTTT. Amino acid sequence: CATSRPGGNQPQHF.

This chain connects TRBV5-1 to TRBJ1-1; D gene ambiguous. V dropped 0 bases and J dropped 1 base, with 7 bases sitting between them. The CDR3 sequence is 14 residues long. Germline V CDR1 and CDR2: SGHRS, YFSETQ. The CDR3 here is CASSLGYSNTEAFF. CDR3 nucleotides: TGCGCCAGCAGCTTGGGGTACTCGAACACTGAAGCTTTCTTT. Drawing the rest from reference TRBV5-1 and TRBJ1-1, the complete variable domain is KAGVTQTPRYLIKTRGQQVTLSCSPISGHRSVSWYQQTPGQGLQFLFEYFSETQRNKGNFPGRFSGRQFSNSRSEMNVSTLELGDSALYLCASSLGYSNTEAFFGQGTRLTVV.

This sequence joins TRBV19 and TRBJ2-3; the D gene is possibly TRBD2 (5 bases). Germline V gene sequence: CDR1 LNHDA, CDR2 SQIVND (reference sequence). V was trimmed by 3 bases and J by 0 bases, leaving 10 bases between them. This CDR3 has 15 residues. As DNA, the CDR3 is TGTGCCAGTAGTATGCGTCTAGCTAGCACAGATACGCAGTATTTT. It is translated as CASSMRLASTDTQYF. Complete variable domain (other parts from reference TRBV19 and TRBJ2-3): DGGITQSPKYLFRKEGQNVTLSCEQNLNHDAMYWYRQDPGQGLRLIYYSQIVNDFQKGDIAEGYSVSREKKESFPLTVTSAQKNPTAFYLCASSMRLASTDTQYFGPGTRLTVL.

This chain links TRBV27 with TRBJ2-7; the match to TRBD2 covers 9 bases. Losses at the gene ends were 2 bases for V and 2 bases for J; bases not matched to a gene: 4. CDR1 and CDR2 from the germline V gene are MNHEY and SMNVEV (reference sequence). This CDR3 has 15 residues. CDR3 residues: CASSLRTSAPYEQYF. In DNA, the CDR3 is TGTGCCAGCAGTTTACGGACTAGCGCTCCCTACGAGCAGTACTTC.

The chain employs TRBV6-1 and TRBJ1-1; no definite D call. The CDR3 contains 13 residues. CDR1 is MNHNS and CDR2 is SASEGT in the germline V gene. V was cut by 1 base and J by 5 bases, with 8 bases left in between. The CDR3 region is CASSEVPITEAFF. CDR3 nucleotides: TGTGCCAGCAGTGAAGTCCCCATTACTGAAGCTTTCTTT.

The V call is TRBV19, the J call TRBJ1-2; D not resolved. From germline, CDR1 is LNHDA and CDR2 SQIVND (reference sequence). The V end was cut by 3 bases, the J end by 6 bases, with 14 bases between. The CDR3 extends over 14 amino acids. In DNA, the CDR3 is TGTGCCAGTAGTATGCAGTTTCTGAGCGATGGCTACACCTTC. Its translation is CASSMQFLSDGYTF.

This chain uses TRBV6-1 with TRBJ1-2; possibly TRBD1 for D (5 bases). V lost 5 bases to trimming and J lost 3 bases, with 16 bases between them. There are 15 residues in the CDR3. Germline values: CDR1 MNHNS, CDR2 SASEGT. The CDR3 region has the DNA TGTGCCAGCAGTCTCCGCTCTGGGGGTGACTATGGCTACACCTTC. Its protein is CASSLRSGGDYGYTF.

The genes are TRBV6-5 and TRBJ1-2; maybe TRBD1 (5 bases). V was shortened by 1 base and J by 0 bases, with 9 bases between the two germline ends. Germline V gene sequence: CDR1 MNHEY, CDR2 SVGAGI. There are 15 residues in the CDR3. In DNA, the CDR3 is TGTGCCAGCAGTTACTTTGGGGCTACTAACTATGGCTACACCTTC. Its translation: CASSYFGATNYGYTF.

This clone appeared a few times. The CDR3, as DNA: TGTGCCAGTAGTACCATTCAGGTAACGAACACTGAAGCTTTCTTT. Protein sequence: CASSTIQVTNTEAFF. The chain combines TRBV19 with TRBJ1-1; D is undetermined. This CDR3 has 15 residues. CDR1 and CDR2 from the germline V gene are LNHDA and SQIVND (reference sequence). V shed 4 bases and J shed 1 base, with 13 bases lying between them.

The chain employs TRBV15 and TRBJ2-1; D is unresolved. This CDR3 is built from 15 residues. Trimming removed 0 bases at V and 2 bases at J, with 8 bases between. Per the germline V gene, CDR1 is LNHNV and CDR2 is YYDKDF (reference sequence). The CDR3 DNA reads TGTGCCACCAGCAGAGACCCCGCAGCCTACAATGAGCAGTTCTTC. Protein: CATSRDPAAYNEQFF.

The chain recombines TRBV6-4 with TRBJ1-2; a weak D match, TRBD1 (5 bases). Trimming removed 0 bases from V and 3 bases from J, with 11 bases in between. There are 15 residues in the CDR3. Germline V gene lookup returns CDR1 MRHNA and CDR2 SNTAGT. DNA of the CDR3: TGTGCCAGCAGTGACTCGGGCAGGGATGACTATGGCTACACCTTC. This encodes CASSDSGRDDYGYTF.

The chain combines TRBV7-7 with TRBJ2-1; D remains ambiguous. Germline values: CDR1 SSHAT, CDR2 FNYEAQ (reference sequence). The CDR3 spans 15 residues. Trimming removed 5 bases at V and 8 bases at J, with 19 bases between. CDR3 residues: CASSVTLGVGHEQFF. In nucleotides, the CDR3 is TGTGCCAGCAGCGTTACCTTGGGCGTAGGCCATGAGCAGTTCTTC.

The chain joins TRBV9 to TRBJ2-2, with 7 bases identical to TRBD2. Per germline, CDR1 SGDLS and CDR2 YYNGEE. V trimming: 4 bases; J trimming: 6 bases; junction bases outside the gene matches: 6. The CDR3 runs 14 residues. The CDR3 DNA is TGTGCCAGCAGCTCCCGGACTAGTCCCGGGGAGCTGTTTTTT. Its protein product is CASSSRTSPGELFF. The full variable domain, completed using reference TRBV9 and TRBJ2-2, is DSGVTQTPKHLITATGQRVTLRCSPRSGDLSVYWYQQSLDQGLQFLIQYYNGEERAKGNILERFSAQQFPDLHSELNLSSLELGDSALYFCASSSRTSPGELFFGEGSRLTVL.

This clone was detected ten times or more. This chain links TRBV6-5 with TRBJ2-7, with 8 bases aligning to TRBD1. CDR1 and CDR2 from the germline V gene are MNHEY and SVGAGI. Losses at the gene ends were 5 bases for V and 9 bases for J; bases not matched to a gene: 12. This CDR3 is built from 14 residues. The CDR3 loop is CASSTGTGGQRQYF. Here the CDR3 DNA reads TGTGCCAGCAGTACGGGGACAGGAGGCCAGAGGCAGTACTTC.

J is TRBJ1-6 and V is TRBV7-3; tentatively, D is TRBD1 (5 bases). The CDR3 loop spans 15 amino acids. CDR1 is SGHTA and CDR2 is FQGTGA in the germline V gene. The V and J ends lost 4 bases and 9 bases respectively, with 16 bases between them. As DNA, the CDR3 is TGTGCCAGCAGCTATGAACGGGGAAGGGGTTCACCCCTCCACTTT. This gives the protein CASSYERGRGSPLHF.

V is TRBV6-4 and J is TRBJ2-3; D tentatively fits TRBD1 or TRBD2 (5 bases each). Trimming cost V 9 bases and J 0 bases, with 7 bases left between them. Per germline, CDR1 MRHNA and CDR2 SNTAGT. The CDR3 is 12 residues long. CDR3 nucleotide sequence: TGTGCCAGTAGGGACAGCACAGATACGCAGTATTTT. It translates to CASRDSTDTQYF.

The gene calls are TRBV7-2 and TRBJ1-5; a possible D gene is TRBD1 (5 bases). The germline V gene has CDR1 SGHTA and CDR2 FQGNSA. The V end was cut by 3 bases, the J end by 0 bases, with 9 bases between. The CDR3 runs to 15 residues. CDR3 in DNA: TGTGCCAGCAGCTTCCAGACAGATAGCAATCAGCCCCAGCATTTT. This gives the protein CASSFQTDSNQPQHF.

This chain connects TRBV7-9 to TRBJ1-5; the D is unclear. The length of the CDR3 is 13 residues. The germline V gene has CDR1 SEHNR and CDR2 FQNEAQ (reference sequence). V was trimmed by 2 bases and J by 3 bases, leaving 5 bases between them. The CDR3 region has the DNA TGTGCCAGCAGCTTAAATAACAATCAGCCCCAGCATTTT. This sequence encodes CASSLNNNQPQHF.

This clone was picked up a small number of times. The chain uses TRBV30 and TRBJ1-5; D unclear. The V gene lost 4 bases and the J gene lost 1 base, with 8 bases spanning the gap. The CDR3 is made up of 13 amino acids. Germline loops: CDR1 GTSNPN, CDR2 SVGIG (reference sequence). CDR3 in DNA: TGTGCCTGGACGACCGGGAGCAATCAGCCCCAGCATTTT. This encodes CAWTTGSNQPQHF.